Shown below are 10 T cell receptor beta chains from a single sample sequenced in a study of blood T cell repertoires in COVID-19. Profiling relied on immunoSEQ multiplex PCR, and the TCRdb table lists in-frame clones only, not all of them. The sample lists a few hundred thousand clones; around 89% were seen once. Material for sequencing was PBMCs or T cells enriched from blood (not recorded which). These TCRs come from a woman in her 40s with acute COVID-19.

The chain recombines TRBV6-5 with TRBJ1-4; 8 bases agree with TRBD1. Germline V gene data show CDR1 as MNHEY and CDR2 as SVGAGI. The CDR3 is made up of 15 amino acids. Unmatched junction bases numbered 0, after V lost 0 bases and J lost 3 bases. In nucleotides, the CDR3 is TGTGCCAGCAGTTACTCGGGACAGGCTAATGAAAAACTGTTTTTT. Translated: CASSYSGQANEKLFF.

The chain recombines TRBV10-2 with TRBJ1-5, with D maybe TRBD1 (6 bases). Germline V CDR1 and CDR2: WSHSY, SAAADI. The CDR3 length is 16 residues. The V gene lost 2 bases and the J gene lost 8 bases, with 19 bases spanning the gap. CDR3 nucleotide sequence: TGCGCCAGCAGTGAGGCAAGGACAGCCCTTCGAGAGCCCCAGCATTTT. Translation gives CASSEARTALREPQHF.

The chain has TRBV3-1 (or the pseudogene TRBV3-2) and TRBJ2-7, with D unresolved. Germline assignment: CDR1 LGHDT and CDR2 YNNKEL (reference sequence). V was cut by 3 bases and J by 3 bases, with 3 bases left in between. The CDR3 contains 11 residues. The CDR3: CASSHNYEQYF. CDR3 nucleotides: TGTGCCAGCAGCCACAACTACGAGCAGTACTTC.

The chain links TRBV2 to TRBJ2-6; D might be TRBD1 (6 bases). The CDR3 spans 14 residues. CDR1 is SNHLY and CDR2 is FYNNEI in the germline V gene. V dropped 6 bases and J dropped 2 bases, with 8 bases sitting between them. The CDR3 spells CASSSGAGANVLTF. The CDR3 coding sequence is TGTGCCAGCAGCTCAGGGGCTGGGGCCAACGTCCTGACTTTC. The full variable domain, completed using reference TRBV2 and TRBJ2-6, is EPEVTQTPSHQVTQMGQEVILRCVPISNHLYFYWYRQILGQKVEFLVSFYNNEISEKSEIFDDQFSVERPDGSNFTLKIRSTKLEDSAMYFCASSSGAGANVLTFGAGSRLTVL.

This clone has only a few counts. The rearrangement joins TRBV5-4 to TRBJ1-6; 7 bases match TRBD1. CDR3 length equals 14 residues. The V gene's germline CDR1 is SGHNT and CDR2 YYREEE (reference sequence). The ends lost 5 bases at V and 7 bases at J; junction bases unmatched: 6. In nucleotides, the CDR3 is TGTGCCAGCAGTCCCGGACAGGCCAATTCACCCCTCCACTTT. Its protein product is CASSPGQANSPLHF.

For this clone: This sample includes further DNA sequences coding for the same CDR3. V is TRBV18 and J is TRBJ2-5, with D possibly being TRBD2 (6 bases). The germline V gene encodes CDR1 KGHSH and CDR2 LQKENI. The CDR3 has 12 residues. V was trimmed by 3 bases and J by 5 bases, leaving 7 bases between them. Written as DNA, the CDR3 is TGTGCCAGCTCACCCCGGGGGGAGACCCAGTACTTC. Protein: CASSPRGETQYF.

The rearrangement links TRBV10-2 to TRBJ1-1; D unresolved. Germline V gene data show CDR1 as WSHSY and CDR2 as SAAADI. This CDR3 region has 13 residues. The V and J ends lost 8 bases and 0 bases respectively, with 10 bases between them. In nucleotides, the CDR3 is TGCGCCAGCCGGAGGGCGGTGAACACTGAAGCTTTCTTT. Its translation is CASRRAVNTEAFF.

The chain employs TRBV6-1 and TRBJ2-5; TRBD2 might be the D (5 bases). Germline assignment: CDR1 MNHNS and CDR2 SASEGT. The CDR3 runs 16 residues. Trimming removed 0 bases from V and 2 bases from J, with 13 bases in between. CDR3 loop: CASSEARSGIQETQYF. The CDR3 coding sequence is TGTGCCAGCAGTGAAGCGCGGTCGGGGATTCAAGAGACCCAGTACTTC.

This chain uses TRBV5-1 with TRBJ1-2; TRBD1 matches at 7 bases. Germline V gene data show CDR1 as SGHRS and CDR2 as YFSETQ. V lost 0 bases and J lost 8; bases outside the gene matches: 10. This CDR3 has 15 residues. CDR3 nucleotides: TGCGCCAGCAGCTTGGGGGCCGGGACAGTAGTGGGCTACACCTTC. It is translated as CASSLGAGTVVGYTF.

J is TRBJ2-3 and V is TRBV5-6; 7 nucleotides agree with TRBD1. Per germline, CDR1 SGHDT and CDR2 YYEEEE. V shed 4 bases, J shed 5 bases, and the junction held 1 base outside the gene matches. The CDR3 spans 12 residues. The CDR3 DNA follows: TGTGCCAGCAGCACAGGGGTAGATACGCAGTATTTT. Translated, it gives CASSTGVDTQYF.